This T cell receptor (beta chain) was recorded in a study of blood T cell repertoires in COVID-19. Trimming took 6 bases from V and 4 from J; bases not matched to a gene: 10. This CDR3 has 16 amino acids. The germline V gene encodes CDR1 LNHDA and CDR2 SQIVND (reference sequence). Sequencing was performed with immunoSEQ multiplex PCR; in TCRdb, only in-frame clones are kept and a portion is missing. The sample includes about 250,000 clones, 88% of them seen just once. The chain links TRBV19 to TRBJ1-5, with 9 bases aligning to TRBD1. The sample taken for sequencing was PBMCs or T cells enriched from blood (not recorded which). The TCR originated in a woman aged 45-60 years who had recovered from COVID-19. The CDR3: CASRNPGQGQNQPQHF. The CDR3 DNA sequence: TGTGCCAGTAGGAACCCGGGACAGGGACAAAATCAGCCCCAGCATTTT.